This T cell receptor (beta chain) was sequenced during a study of blood T cell repertoires in COVID-19. The method was immunoSEQ multiplex PCR; TCRdb's version includes in-frame clones alone and lacks a portion of them. The table has about 350,000 clones, roughly 87% seen once; the top ten hold roughly 0.94%. CDR3 length: 14 amino acids. Trimming took 7 bases from V and 6 from J, leaving 15 bases between them. Germline V CDR1 and CDR2: SNHLY, FYNNEI. The chain employs TRBV2 and TRBJ1-4, with D maybe TRBD1 (6 bases). The TCR was taken from a woman aged 25 to 45 who had recovered from COVID-19. What was sequenced was PBMCs or T cells enriched from blood (not recorded which). The CDR3 DNA is TGTGCCAGCACCTACAGGGAAGTGGATGAAAAACTGTTTTTT. This translates into CASTYREVDEKLFF.